One and the same sample provided the 14 T cell receptor beta chains below, sequenced in a study of neurological immune-mediated disorders. Described time point: technical triplicate 3. A single record per CDR3 protein comes from TCRdb applying MiXCR to the 5' RACE reads. The repertoire holds about 45,000 distinct CDR3 sequences, with about 22% as singletons. What was sequenced was PBMCs. The origin of the receptors is a man between 60 and 75 years old with HTLV-1-associated myelopathy (HAM/TSP).

V gene TRBV20-1 combines with J gene TRBJ2-7, with 8 positions matching TRBD1. The CDR3 is 18 amino acids. V shed 1 base, J shed 0 bases, and the junction held 14 bases outside the gene matches. Per germline, CDR1 DFQATT and CDR2 SNEGSKA (reference sequence). The CDR3 nucleotides read TGCAGTGCTAGAGGCGGACAGGGCAAAGAACAACTCTCCTACGAGCAGTACTTC. Its translation is CSARGGQGKEQLSYEQYF.

This clonotype was detected ten times or more. V usage is TRBV5-5 and J usage is TRBJ2-3; the D gene is possibly TRBD1 (5 bases). There are 15 residues in the CDR3. The V end was cut by 0 bases, the J end by 0 bases, with 8 bases between. Germline lookup yields CDR1 SGHKS and CDR2 YYEKEE (reference sequence). The DNA for the CDR3 is TGTGCCAGCAGCTTGGGACAGATTAGCACAGATACGCAGTATTTT. The encoded protein is CASSLGQISTDTQYF.

The V and J genes are TRBV27 and TRBJ2-7; D may be TRBD1 or TRBD2 (5 bases each). CDR3 length equals 15 residues. V was clipped by 4 bases and J by 4 bases, with 17 bases between them. In germline, CDR1 is MNHEY, CDR2 SMNVEV (reference sequence). CDR3 DNA: TGTGCCAGCAGTTCGTCCGGGACCCCAGATTACGAGCAGTACTTC. Translated, it gives CASSSSGTPDYEQYF.

This clonotype has at least ten counts. The V and J genes are TRBV20-1 and TRBJ2-5; 12 bases align to TRBD2. The CDR3 is 20 amino acids. The trim removed 3 bases at V and 4 bases at J, leaving 21 bases unmatched. CDR1 DFQATT and CDR2 SNEGSKA come from the germline V gene (reference sequence). The CDR3 reads CSASSPAGGTSGSGGETQYF. The CDR3 nucleotides read TGCAGTGCTAGCAGCCCCGCCGGGGGGACTAGCGGGTCTGGAGGAGAGACCCAGTACTTC.

Ten or more counts support this clonotype. The genes are TRBV29-1 and TRBJ2-7; 10 bases are shared with TRBD2. Germline V gives CDR1 SQVTM, CDR2 ANQGSEA. V lost 4 bases, J lost 6 bases, and 3 bases stayed unmatched. The CDR3 sequence is 12 residues long. The CDR3: CSVGAGGGEQYF. As DNA, the CDR3 is TGCAGCGTTGGAGCGGGAGGGGGCGAGCAGTACTTC.

This clonotype is classed as medium-sized (0.01 to 0.1%). The chain combines TRBV29-1 with TRBJ2-6; TRBD2 matches 8 bases. Germline V gene sequence: CDR1 SQVTM, CDR2 ANQGSEA. This CDR3 comprises 16 residues. V shed 7 bases and J 0 bases; nucleotides not matched to a gene: 8. The CDR3 nucleotides read TGCAGCGCTTCGGGGGGGATAGTCTCTGGGGCCAACGTCCTGACTTTC. Protein: CSASGGIVSGANVLTF.

At least ten counts were recorded for this clonotype. V and J are TRBV18 and TRBJ2-5; 14 nucleotides align to TRBD2. V was pared by 3 bases and J by 5 bases, with 8 bases of the junction left unmatched. This CDR3 has 17 amino acids. Germline CDR1 is KGHSH and CDR2 is LQKENI. CDR3 region: CASSPPGLAGDLETQYF. The CDR3 DNA follows: TGTGCCAGCTCACCGCCGGGACTAGCGGGAGATCTCGAGACCCAGTACTTC. The variable domain in full, completed from reference TRBV18 and TRBJ2-5, reads NAGVMQNPRHLVRRRGQEARLRCSPMKGHSHVYWYRQLPEEGLKFMVYLQKENIIDESGMPKERFSAEFPKEGPSILRIQQVVRGDSAAYFCASSPPGLAGDLETQYFGPGTRLLVL.

This sequence joins TRBV6-5 and TRBJ2-1; 7 nucleotides align to TRBD1. With V trimmed by 4 bases and J by 4 bases, 1 base remained unmatched. From germline, CDR1 is MNHEY and CDR2 SVGAGI. The length of the CDR3 is 13 residues. The CDR3 region is CASSWGQYNEQFF. The CDR3 bases are TGTGCCAGCAGTTGGGGACAGTACAATGAGCAGTTCTTC.

The V and J genes are TRBV12-3 or TRBV12-4 and TRBJ2-1; the match to TRBD2 covers 14 bases. This CDR3 region has 18 residues. J lost 4 bases, V lost 4 bases, and 9 bases had no gene match. CDR3 nucleotide sequence: TGTGCCAGCAGTTCAATAGGACTAGCGGGAGGCTCGTACAATGAGCAGTTCTTC. It specifies CASSSIGLAGGSYNEQFF.

The chain uses TRBV20-1 and TRBJ2-7; TRBD1 matches 7 bases. This CDR3 contains 13 residues. Germline V gene sequence: CDR1 DFQATT, CDR2 SNEGSKA (reference sequence). V gave up 6 bases and J gave up 0 bases; unmatched junction bases: 5. In nucleotides, the CDR3 is TGCAGTGCCCATACAGGGGCCTCCTACGAGCAGTACTTC. It translates to CSAHTGASYEQYF.

This clonotype was counted at least ten times. The V call is TRBV5-6, the J call TRBJ2-5, with TRBD2 matching 10 bases. The V and J ends lost 4 bases and 2 bases, in that order; junction bases with no gene match: 11. CDR3 size: 17 residues. Germline CDR1 and CDR2: SGHDT and YYEEEE. CDR3 sequence (DNA): TGTGCCAGCAGCCCCGAGGGTTCTAGCGGGGGACAAGAGACCCAGTACTTC. Its protein is CASSPEGSSGGQETQYF.

The sample holds many counts of this clonotype. The J gene is TRBJ1-2, the V gene TRBV5-1, with TRBD1 identical over 7 bases. The V segment lost 4 bases and the J segment 8 bases; nucleotides outside the gene matches: 8. The CDR3 has 13 amino acids. Germline-derived CDR1 and CDR2 are SGHRS and YFSETQ. CDR3 amino acids: CASSPEGAGGYTF. The DNA of the CDR3 is TGCGCCAGCAGCCCAGAGGGGGCGGGAGGCTACACCTTC. The whole variable domain, remainder taken from reference TRBV5-1 and TRBJ1-2, is KAGVTQTPRYLIKTRGQQVTLSCSPISGHRSVSWYQQTPGQGLQFLFEYFSETQRNKGNFPGRFSGRQFSNSRSEMNVSTLELGDSALYLCASSPEGAGGYTFGSGTRLTVV.

This clonotype came up many times. The chain uses TRBV29-1 and TRBJ2-1, with TRBD2 matching over 10 bases. Germline CDR1 and CDR2: SQVTM and ANQGSEA. The CDR3 length is 16 residues. The V and J ends lost 4 bases and 1 base, in that order; junction bases with no gene match: 7. CDR3 nucleotides: TGCAGCGTTGGGGGGAGGACTAGCGGTTCCTACAATGAGCAGTTCTTC. Its protein is CSVGGRTSGSYNEQFF.

The CDR3 loop reads CAAAALGTSGQETQYF. CDR3 bases: TGTGCCGCCGCGGCCCTAGGGACTAGCGGACAAGAGACCCAGTACTTC. The V call is TRBV6-2 or TRBV6-3, the J call TRBJ2-5; TRBD2 aligns across 11 bases. There are 16 residues in the CDR3. V dropped 11 bases and J dropped 2; count of bases not matched to a gene: 13. CDR1 and CDR2 from the germline V gene are MNHEY and SVGEGT.